This T cell receptor beta chain was observed in a study of T cell repertoires in cytomegalovirus infection. Study-wide points: Identification of carriers of CMV plus the relevant HLA was performed using cumulative public TCR beta family frequency.

TCRdb re-analysed the reads in MiXCR, keeping a single row per CDR3 protein. The table has hundreds of thousands of distinct CDR3 sequences, over 25% seen once. Between the trimmed V and J ends, which lost 3 bases and 4 bases, there was a span of 12 bases. Germline V gives CDR1 LNHDA, CDR2 SQIVND (reference sequence). This CDR3 has 14 residues. On this clonotype: No antigen is known for it.

This receptor was taken from a human donor in good health (CMV status not recorded). Some clones in this sample may be carry-over from other donors' samples. The V call is TRBV19, the J call TRBJ1-1; D not certain. Material: cultured CD8+ T cells from PBMCs, obtained from culture after CMV antigen stimulation. DNA for the CDR3: TGTGCCAGTAGTATCACGGACGGTGGCACTGAAGCTTTCTTT. Translating it yields CASSITDGGTEAFF.